The 10 T cell receptor beta chains below come from one sample, sequenced in a study of blood T cell repertoires in COVID-19. TCRdb's table, derived via immunoSEQ multiplex PCR, lists solely in-frame clones and lacks some. The sample includes about 210,000 clones, around 85% of them seen just once. The sequenced material came from peripheral blood. The receptor source for this set is a woman between 65 and 79 years old with COVID-19, enrolled during active disease.

CDR3 sequence: CASSLGIGQGKETQYF. CDR3 sequence (DNA): TGTGCCAGCAGCTTAGGTATTGGACAGGGAAAAGAGACCCAGTACTTC. The genes are TRBV11-2 and TRBJ2-5, with 8 nucleotides matching TRBD1. The germline V gene encodes CDR1 SGHAT and CDR2 FQNNGV. After removal of 1 base from V and 3 bases from J, the junction contained 7 bases not matched to a gene. This CDR3 spans 16 amino acids.

The chain joins TRBV9 to TRBJ1-3; D gene ambiguous. The CDR3 covers 16 residues. Germline V gene lookup returns CDR1 SGDLS and CDR2 YYNGEE. Between the trimmed V and J ends, which lost 4 bases and 0 bases, there was a span of 14 bases. The CDR3 sequence: CASSLTWGGSGNTIYF. The CDR3, as DNA: TGTGCCAGCAGCCTAACCTGGGGAGGCTCTGGAAACACCATATATTTT.

V gene TRBV3-1 (or the pseudogene TRBV3-2) combines with J gene TRBJ2-5; unclear D gene. Deletions cut 0 bases from V and 4 bases from J, with 9 bases between. The CDR3 runs to 14 residues. From germline, CDR1 is LGHDT and CDR2 YNNKEL (reference sequence). In DNA form, the CDR3 reads TGTGCCAGCAGCCAAGATGTTGCAGGAGAGACCCAGTACTTC. Protein product: CASSQDVAGETQYF.

The rearrangement joins TRBV6-1 to TRBJ1-1; D not resolved. The CDR3 totals 14 residues. The germline V and J ends were trimmed by 3 bases and 6 bases, with 14 bases remaining between them. Germline CDR1 MNHNS, CDR2 SASEGT. The CDR3 is CASSDHPGRAEAFF. The DNA of the CDR3 is TGTGCCAGCAGTGATCATCCCGGTAGAGCTGAAGCTTTCTTT.

This chain connects TRBV10-3 to TRBJ1-1; D remains unclear. The CDR3 runs to 14 residues. Germline V lookup: CDR1 ENHRY, CDR2 SYGVKD. V was clipped by 0 bases and J by 2 bases, with 7 bases between them. Here the CDR3 reads CAISESFGNTEAFF. The CDR3 nucleotides read TGTGCCATCAGTGAGTCGTTCGGTAACACTGAAGCTTTCTTT.

The chain combines TRBV4-2 with TRBJ1-2, with TRBD1 matching 8 bases. J lost 6 bases, V lost 0 bases, and 6 bases had no gene match. CDR1 is LGHNA and CDR2 is YNFKEQ in the germline V gene. This CDR3 is built from 15 residues. The CDR3 spells CASSQEDRARNGYTF. In nucleotides, the CDR3 is TGTGCCAGCAGCCAAGAGGACAGGGCGCGGAATGGCTACACCTTC.

CDR3 bases: TGTGCCAGTAGTTCGGGTGATAGCAATCAGCCCCAGCATTTT. Translation: CASSSGDSNQPQHF. The chain employs TRBV19 and TRBJ1-5; the D is unclear. Germline V gene data show CDR1 as LNHDA and CDR2 as SQIVND (reference sequence). V was cut by 5 bases and J by 0 bases, with 8 bases left in between. The CDR3 has 14 residues.

The gene calls are TRBV29-1 and TRBJ2-1; 7 bases map to TRBD1. The germline gives CDR1 SQVTM, CDR2 ANQGSEA. The CDR3 extends over 13 amino acids. J lost 2 bases, V lost 5 bases, and 3 bases had no gene match. The CDR3 bases are TGCAGCGTTTCCGGGACAGCCTACAATGAGCAGTTCTTC. It specifies CSVSGTAYNEQFF.

The table lists this clone with a few counts. The rearrangement joins TRBV7-8 to TRBJ2-1, with TRBD2 identical over 7 bases. V was pared by 2 bases and J by 6 bases, with 4 bases of the junction left unmatched. The CDR3 length is 14 residues. Germline V CDR1 and CDR2: SGHVS, FQNEAQ. CDR3 DNA sequence: TGTGCCAGCAGCTTAAGCGGGGCCCCCAATGAGCAGTTCTTC. It specifies CASSLSGAPNEQFF.

The rearrangement links TRBV7-2 to TRBJ2-7; no firm D call. V lost 2 bases and J lost 0, with 11 bases in between. Germline loops: CDR1 SGHTA, CDR2 FQGNSA. The CDR3 covers 15 residues. CDR3 in DNA: TGTGCCAGCAGCTTAATTCCGAGGAGCTCCTACGAGCAGTACTTC. Translated, it gives CASSLIPRSSYEQYF.